This T cell receptor beta chain derives from a study of shared clonotypes between healthy human individuals. This CDR3 region has 21 residues. Germline V gene data show CDR1 as SGHVS and CDR2 as FQNEAQ. V trimming: 5 bases; J trimming: 0 bases; junction bases outside the gene matches: 17. Assay: immunoSEQ multiplex PCR; the TCRdb copy retains only in-frame clones and omits some. Among 850,000 to 1,200,000 clones listed, about 74% were seen once. The receptor was isolated from a man aged 18 to 30 in good health. The sequenced sample was memory CD4+ T cells sorted from blood. Described subset: CD45RA-negative fraction. The chain joins TRBV7-8 to TRBJ2-6; 9 nucleotides match TRBD2. CDR3 DNA: TGTGCCAGCAGCGCACGACTTAAAGGACTAGCGAGATTCTCTGGGGCCAACGTCCTGACTTTC. This codes for CASSARLKGLARFSGANVLTF.